These T cell receptor beta chains were read from a single sample in a study of patients and donors after allogeneic stem cell transplantation. Each CDR3 protein gets one entry after TCRdb re-called the RT-PCR reads with MiXCR. The repertoire consists of roughly 140,000 distinct CDR3 sequences, with 30% to 45% occurring once and the leading ten covering around half. The sequencing sample was made of blood, either unsorted or a sorted T cell fraction (not recorded which). These receptors all come from a human donor who was either an allogeneic HSCT recipient or a stem cell or donor lymphocyte infusion donor (not recorded which). It is not recorded whose cells these are; they may come from a transplant donor. The CDR3 runs from the conserved cysteine through the conserved F or W. The D gene is left open where the match is weak. Size is stated for part of the rows, as once, few or many counts, or as a class when the clone is expanded.

V	J	size	D	DNA	CDR3
TRBV11-2	TRBJ1-2	-	-	TGTGCCAGCAGCCCACCTTCTAGCGGGAGCGGCTACACCTTC	CASSPPSSGSGYTF
TRBV5-1	TRBJ1-1	-	-	TGCGCCAGCAGATATGGGACGCTTGAGGACACTGAAGCTTTCTTT	CASRYGTLEDTEAFF
TRBV12-3/TRBV12-4	TRBJ2-4	-	-	TGTGCCAGCAGCTTCTCGGGAGCCAAAAACATTCAGTACTTC	CASSFSGAKNIQYF
TRBV12-3/TRBV12-4	TRBJ2-3	few	-	TGTGCCAGCACCTCAACTGGAGAGGGGCAGTATTTT	CASTSTGEGQYF
TRBV12-3/TRBV12-4	TRBJ1-1	many	-	TGTGCCAGCAGTTTAAGTGGGGACACTGAAGCTTTCTTT	CASSLSGDTEAFF
TRBV10-3	TRBJ2-1	-	TRBD2	TGTGCCATCAGTGTGGGCGGGGGGACATACAATGAGCAGTTCTTC	CAISVGGGTYNEQFF
TRBV6-6	TRBJ1-2	few	-	TGTGCCAGCAGGAGGGTGACCGGCTACACCTTC	CASRRVTGYTF
TRBV20-1	TRBJ1-2	-	TRBD1	TGCAGTGCTAGAGGGGCCAGGGGGCGTCACTATGGCTACACCTTC	CSARGARGRHYGYTF
TRBV5-1	TRBJ1-1	-	-	TGCGCCAGCAGCTTCAGGGCAGGGAGGGGGACGGGGACTGAAGCTTTCTTT	CASSFRAGRGTGTEAFF
TRBV7-2	TRBJ1-3	few	-	TGTGCCAGCAGCTTAGACGGTAGAGGCACCATATATTTT	CASSLDGRGTIYF